Here is one T cell receptor beta chain with its context. This clonotype was counted only a few times. This receptor's antigen is unknown. Per-nucleotide qualities are absent, and no much larger clonotype sits a single base away. Inclusive of the bounding cysteine and phenylalanine, the CDR3 is 11 residues long. Only the CDR3 DNA is retained, 33 bases long and in frame from the first base. CDR1 and CDR2 (SQVTM, ANQGSEA) derive from the germline V gene. V is pared back by 6 bases and J by 4 bases, with 9 bases lying between the germline termini. The sample comes from a study of identical twins' blood T cells (dated by TCRdb to about 2013). Concerning the study at large: Roughly 49 million Illumina reads were obtained across about twelve libraries, of which six were alpha-chain libraries and six were beta-chain libraries. The study compared TCR alpha and beta chain repertoires of three pairs of monozygous twins using next-generation sequencing to assess genetic influence on repertoire formation. The study at large found these results: V gene usage, even among non-selected out-of-frame TCRbeta clonotypes, was reported to be markedly more similar within twin pairs than between unrelated donors. Because the twins were reared together, environmental influences could not be excluded as an explanation for twin similarity. Among the most abundant TCRbeta clonotypes, every donor shared more CDR3 sequences with her own twin than with unrelated donors. The proposed role of the TCRalpha J segment in MHC recognition during thymic selection was stated to require validation by independent studies. The number of shared CDR3 clonotypes between two donors was mainly determined by the product of their cloneset sizes, and twins did not clearly deviate from this trend.

The library was generated by 5' RACE. The sequencing machine was an Illumina Genome Analyzer IIx. RNA-based TCR cDNA libraries were prepared by a previously described protocol with several modifications. Sample-specific barcodes were introduced on both ends of each TCR cDNA library during cDNA synthesis and amplification to prevent cross-contamination. As for the authors' bioinformatics: Between about 95,000 and nearly 550,000 clonotypes were identified per individual, and roughly 2.2 to 3.6 million CDR3-containing reads were obtained per library. Reads with improper barcode index combinations were discarded, and clonesets were then built for each library with the MiTCR software. While assembling CDR3 clonotypes, MiTCR corrected PCR and sequencing errors and either filtered or rescued low-quality reads. Artificial out-of-frame clonotypes were mapped to in-frame sequences, with one indel allowed in the CDR3, and then removed. V and J gene usage similarity between donors was measured as Jensen-Shannon divergence divided by mean entropy. The public reads were quality trimmed at Q25 with fastp and then assembled into clones with MiXCR by TCRdb, keeping productive beta chains. Rows merge per CDR3 protein into single entries with the most common DNA and genes. The V and J calls here are based on TCRdb, not the publication. A total of 300,000 to 450,000 distinct CDR3 sequences appear in this sample, roughly 30% of them only once. The ten largest clones add up to about 6.1% of the sample.

The donors were six healthy women who made up three monozygous twin pairs. All three twin pairs had been reared together, and it was thought likely that the same infectious agents and vaccines had been met by these twin pairs. TCR cDNA libraries were prepared from RNA that had been isolated from peripheral blood mononuclear cells. The receptor was isolated from a woman between 18 and 50 years old in good health. The specimen was PBMCs. The chain employs TRBV29-1 and TRBJ1-1; there is no confident call for the D gene. The DNA sequence is as follows: TGCAGCGTCCCGGGGATCACTGAAGCTTTCTTT. It encodes CSVPGITEAFF.